One and the same sample provided the 8 T cell receptor beta chains below, sequenced in a study of T cells in Graves' hyperthyroidism and ophthalmopathy. Amplified TCR beta CDR3 regions came from RNA transcripts. First-round RT-PCR with HTBI primers amplified the TCR CDR3 region. TCRdb passed the multiplex PCR reads through MiXCR, listing each CDR3 protein once. The sample includes about 530,000 distinct CDR3 sequences, approximately 17% of them seen just once. Sample: blood. These receptors were obtained from a young woman with Graves' ophthalmopathy.

This clonotype was recorded at least ten times. The chain employs TRBV20-1 and TRBJ2-3; 10 bases line up with TRBD2. CDR3 length: 15 residues. Germline V gene lookup returns CDR1 DFQATT and CDR2 SNEGSKA (reference sequence). V shed 5 bases, J shed 5 bases, and the junction held 10 bases outside the gene matches. CDR3 bases: TGCAGTGCTCCACAGCGGGAGGGAACCGGAGATACGCAGTATTTT. Translating gives CSAPQREGTGDTQYF.

This clonotype was observed at least ten times. J is TRBJ1-1 and V is TRBV20-1; perhaps TRBD1 as D (5 bases). The CDR3 contains 14 residues. The V and J ends lost 2 bases and 4 bases respectively, with 14 bases between them. Germline V gives CDR1 DFQATT, CDR2 SNEGSKA (reference sequence). CDR3 in amino acids: CSARHGGTGTEAFF. In DNA form, the CDR3 reads TGCAGTGCTAGACACGGGGGAACAGGCACTGAAGCTTTCTTT.

This clonotype was recorded many times. The rearrangement uses TRBV3-1 and TRBJ1-2; the match to TRBD1 covers 8 bases. Germline V gives CDR1 LGHDT, CDR2 YNNKEL (reference sequence). This CDR3 has 15 amino acids. V lost 3 bases to trimming and J lost 7 bases; unmatched junction nucleotides: 10. The CDR3 sequence is CASSHVEAGGVGYTF. The CDR3 nucleotides read TGTGCCAGCAGCCACGTAGAGGCAGGGGGCGTTGGCTACACCTTC.

This chain links TRBV7-9 with TRBJ2-3; no clear D gene. The CDR3 runs to 15 residues. Trimming shortened V by 1 base and J by 2 bases, and 10 bases separated the two germline ends. CDR1 is SEHNR and CDR2 is FQNEAQ in the germline V gene (reference sequence). CDR3 loop: CASSLGSRITDTQYF. CDR3 DNA: TGTGCCAGCAGCTTAGGTTCTAGGATCACAGATACGCAGTATTTT.

This clonotype was recorded at least ten times. The chain employs TRBV11-1 and TRBJ2-1; 14 bases are shared with TRBD2. Looked up from germline, CDR1 is SGHAT and CDR2 is FQDESV (reference sequence). V was pared by 5 bases and J by 10 bases, with 13 bases of the junction left unmatched. CDR3 size: 17 residues. The CDR3 bases are TGTGCCAGCAGCCCCTCGGGACTAGCGGGGGTATTGGTAGAGCAGTTCTTC. Its protein product is CASSPSGLAGVLVEQFF.

This clonotype was seen many times. The chain combines TRBV5-1 with TRBJ2-1; D gene ambiguous. Trimming cost V 3 bases and J 0 bases, with 13 bases left between them. The CDR3 is 16 residues long. Germline V gene sequence: CDR1 SGHRS, CDR2 YFSETQ. The CDR3 DNA reads as TGCGCCAGCAGCTCGACTGGAAGTCTCTCCTACAATGAGCAGTTCTTC. Its protein is CASSSTGSLSYNEQFF.

This chain connects TRBV18 to TRBJ1-1, with D maybe TRBD1 (5 bases). Germline loops: CDR1 KGHSH, CDR2 LQKENI. Deletions cut 8 bases from V and 5 bases from J, with 18 bases between. This CDR3 contains 14 residues. The chain's CDR3 is CASRRAGYGTEAFF. The CDR3 coding sequence is TGTGCCAGCCGTCGGGCAGGGTACGGGACTGAAGCTTTCTTT.

This clonotype was seen repeatedly, ten times or more. The V call is TRBV28, the J call TRBJ2-7; D uncertain. The germline V gene encodes CDR1 MDHEN and CDR2 SYDVKM. This CDR3 region has 15 residues. Trimming took off 4 bases at V and 2 bases at J, with 15 bases between the two ends. The CDR3 spells CASSSPFAHPYEQYF. CDR3 nucleotides: TGTGCCAGCAGTTCCCCCTTCGCCCATCCCTACGAGCAGTACTTC.